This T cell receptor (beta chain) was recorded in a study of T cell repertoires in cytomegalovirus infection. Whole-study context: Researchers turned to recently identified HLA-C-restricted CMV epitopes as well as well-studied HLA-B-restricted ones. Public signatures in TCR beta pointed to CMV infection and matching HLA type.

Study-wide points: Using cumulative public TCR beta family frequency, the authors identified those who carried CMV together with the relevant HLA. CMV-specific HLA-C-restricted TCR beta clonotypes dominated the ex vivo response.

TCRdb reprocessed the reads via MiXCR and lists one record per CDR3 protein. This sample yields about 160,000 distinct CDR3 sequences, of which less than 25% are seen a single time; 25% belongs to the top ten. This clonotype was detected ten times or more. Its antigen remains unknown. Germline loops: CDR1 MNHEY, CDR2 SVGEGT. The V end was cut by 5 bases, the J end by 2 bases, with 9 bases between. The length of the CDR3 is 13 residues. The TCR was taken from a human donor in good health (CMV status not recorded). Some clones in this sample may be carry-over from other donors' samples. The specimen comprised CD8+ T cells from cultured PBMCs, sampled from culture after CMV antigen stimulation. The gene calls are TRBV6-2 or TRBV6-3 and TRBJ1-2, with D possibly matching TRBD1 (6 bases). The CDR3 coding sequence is TGTGCCAGCAGTCGGACAGAGAACTATGGCTACACCTTC. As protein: CASSRTENYGYTF.